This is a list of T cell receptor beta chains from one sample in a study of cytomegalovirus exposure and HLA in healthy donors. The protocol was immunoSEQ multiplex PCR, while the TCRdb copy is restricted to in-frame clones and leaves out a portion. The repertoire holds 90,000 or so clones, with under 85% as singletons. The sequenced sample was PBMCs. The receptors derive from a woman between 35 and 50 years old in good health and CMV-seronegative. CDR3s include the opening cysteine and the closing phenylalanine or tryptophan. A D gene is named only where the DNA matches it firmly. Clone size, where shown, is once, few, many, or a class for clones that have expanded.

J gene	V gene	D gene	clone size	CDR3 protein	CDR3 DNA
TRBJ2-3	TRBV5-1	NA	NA	CASSLGQGKFDTQYF	TGCGCCAGCAGCTTGGGCCAGGGGAAATTCGATACGCAGTATTTT
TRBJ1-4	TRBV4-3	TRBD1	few	CASSLQGGNEKLFF	TGCGCCAGCAGCCTCCAGGGGGGTAATGAAAAACTGTTTTTT
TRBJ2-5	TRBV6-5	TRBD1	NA	CASRASKGAQETQYF	TGTGCCAGCAGAGCCAGTAAGGGGGCGCAAGAGACCCAGTACTTC
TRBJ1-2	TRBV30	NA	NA	CAWSLTWEAGYTF	TGTGCCTGGAGTCTTACCTGGGAGGCGGGCTACACCTTC
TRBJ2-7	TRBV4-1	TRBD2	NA	CASSQDTLAGEGEYF	TGCGCCAGCAGCCAAGATACACTAGCGGGAGAAGGGGAGTACTTC
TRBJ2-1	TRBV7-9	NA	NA	CASISNGQGNEQFF	TGTGCCAGCATCTCTAATGGGCAGGGGAATGAGCAGTTCTTC
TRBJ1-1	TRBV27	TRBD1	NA	CASSSWDRGRGGNTEAFF	TGTGCCAGCAGTTCTTGGGACAGGGGGCGGGGGGGAAACACTGAAGCTTTCTTT
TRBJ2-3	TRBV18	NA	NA	CASSLGTDTQYF	TGTGCCAGCTCACTCGGCACAGATACGCAGTATTTT
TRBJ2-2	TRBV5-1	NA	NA	CASSIRQTTNTGELFF	TGCGCCAGCAGCATTCGACAGACGACCAACACCGGGGAGCTGTTTTTT
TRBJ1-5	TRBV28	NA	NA	CASTSEGAEDQPQHF	TGTGCCAGCACCTCAGAAGGGGCCGAGGATCAGCCCCAGCATTTT
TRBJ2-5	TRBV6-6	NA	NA	CASSNSTGRTQYF	TGTGCCAGCAGCAACTCCACAGGGAGGACCCAGTACTTC
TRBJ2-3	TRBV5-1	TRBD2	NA	CASSLGLAGGPADTQYF	TGCGCCAGCAGCCTGGGACTAGCGGGAGGGCCGGCAGATACGCAGTATTTT
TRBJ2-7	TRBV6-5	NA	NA	CASSSQGYEQYF	TGTGCCAGCAGTTCACAGGGTTACGAGCAGTACTTC
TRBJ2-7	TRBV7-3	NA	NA	CASSPSQGAEQYF	TGTGCCAGCAGCCCCTCACAGGGCGCCGAGCAGTACTTC
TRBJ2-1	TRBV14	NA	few	CASSQVIDFNEQFF	TGTGCCAGCAGCCAAGTAATAGATTTCAATGAGCAGTTCTTC
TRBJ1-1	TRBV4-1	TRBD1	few	CASSPRQGAVNTEAFF	TGCGCCAGCAGCCCCCGACAGGGGGCTGTGAACACTGAAGCTTTCTTT
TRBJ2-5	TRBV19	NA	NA	CASSTDSQTQYF	TGTGCCAGTAGTACCGACTCCCAGACCCAGTACTTC
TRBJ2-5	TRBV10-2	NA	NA	CASTSVQETQYF	TGCGCCAGCACCTCGGTTCAAGAGACCCAGTACTTC
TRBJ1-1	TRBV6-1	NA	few	CASDRRNTEAFF	TGTGCCAGCGACAGGCGAAACACTGAAGCTTTCTTT
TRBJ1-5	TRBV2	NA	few	CASSGTDNQPQHF	TGTGCCAGCAGTGGGACAGACAATCAGCCCCAGCATTTT
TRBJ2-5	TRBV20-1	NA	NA	CSANRFQTQYF	TGCAGTGCTAATCGTTTTCAGACCCAGTACTTC
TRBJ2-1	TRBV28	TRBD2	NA	CASSAGTTYNEQFF	TGTGCCAGCAGTGCCGGGACTACTTACAATGAGCAGTTCTTC
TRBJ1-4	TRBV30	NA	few	CAWSEYPGVAAF	TGTGCCTGGAGTGAATACCCTGGGGTAGCGGCTTTT
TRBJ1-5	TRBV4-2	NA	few	CASSQEGGGDQPQHF	TGTGCCAGCAGCCAAGAAGGGGGTGGGGATCAGCCCCAGCATTTT